This entry is about one TCR beta chain. Its antigen remains unidentified. It has no much larger one-base neighbor in the sample; base qualities were not kept. Trimming removed 2 bases from V and 1 base from J, leaving 10 bases between the germline ends. Via the germline V gene, CDR1 is SGHTA and CDR2 FQGNSA. The CDR3 goes from the cysteine to the phenylalanine over 15 residues. Just CDR3 DNA is preserved here, 45 bases in frame from base 1. This record comes from a study of blood T cell repertoires in COVID-19 (dated by TCRdb to about 2020). Study-wide context: The collaborator samples originated in the United States, Italy and Spain and spanned the acute and convalescent phases of COVID-19. The prospective study material was composed of cDNA or gDNA derived from T cells, B-cell-depleted T cells, or PBMCs. The dataset comprised deeply sampled blood TCRbeta repertoires from subjects exposed to, actively infected with, or recovered from COVID-19. The repertoires were released in a freely available public database meant as a resource for research on the immune response to SARS-CoV-2. The samples were drawn from the first 160 participants of the ongoing ImmuneRACE study and from about 1,200 subjects provided by 6 global collaborators. Sample metadata almost always included a de-identified subject ID, COVID-19 status, age in years and sex. Where available, HLA class I and class II types were obtained from metadata supplied by the sample provider rather than from assay-based typing. General findings and caveats noted by the study authors: The amount of clinical and demographic metadata varied by source and participant and was provided uncurated.

In the prospective study, participants were 18 to 89 years old, resided in about two dozen geographic areas of the United States, and were enrolled through a virtual design. In the prospective study, participants were assigned to cohorts based on the clinical history participants reported in a screening survey and a study questionnaire. Recovered participants in ImmuneRACE Cohort 3 were defined by two consecutive negative NP/OP PCR tests, clearance by a healthcare professional, or resolution of symptoms. Mobile phlebotomists in the prospective study collected whole blood, serum and a nasopharyngeal or oropharyngeal swab from every participant. Participants in the prospective study had the option to provide additional blood draws and questionnaires over a roughly 2-month period. Blood samples from the prospective study were shipped frozen or at room temperature prior to DNA extraction. TCRbeta CDR3 regions were amplified from genomic DNA by means of the immunoSEQ Assay, a bias-controlled multiplex PCR. Under the source paper's analysis protocol: The number of nucleated cells in each sample was estimated by amplification of reference gene primers within the assay. To quantify the absolute abundance of each unique TCRbeta CDR3 rearrangement, sequence reads were collapsed and filtered. For each sample, productive Simpson clonality was calculated by taking the square root of Simpson's diversity index across productive rearrangements. TCRdb's version of the immuneACCESS table is confined to in-frame rearrangements and falls short of the full clone set. An unresolved V gene accounts for under half of the shortfall where checked; the remainder is of unknown origin. The DNA was the basis for D and trimming; V, J and clone size are from that table. This sample comprises around 260,000 clones, approximately 92% of them detected only once. The ten largest clones add up to around 1.1% of the sample.

Sequenced input: PBMCs or T cells enriched from blood (not recorded which). The TCR sequence derives from a woman younger than 45 who had recovered from COVID-19. The sequence joins TRBV7-2 to TRBJ2-3; matching of 7 bases hints at TRBD1 as the D gene. The CDR3 region has the sequence CASSLTGEGTDTQYF. The DNA reads TGTGCCAGCAGCTTAACAGGGGAGGGCACAGATACGCAGTATTTT.